Below, 27 T cell receptor beta chains from the same sample are listed, as sequenced in a study of blood T cell repertoires in COVID-19. TCRdb keeps only in-frame clones here, not all; method: immunoSEQ multiplex PCR. The table lists about 170,000 clones, approximately 79% of them singletons, with 15% to 20% in the top ten. Source material: PBMCs or T cells enriched from blood (not recorded which). These TCRs come from a woman in her 70s in a cohort exposed to, infected with or recovered from COVID-19 (not recorded which).

The chain has TRBV3-1 (or the pseudogene TRBV3-2) and TRBJ2-4, with TRBD2 as a possible D gene (6 bases). V was clipped by 4 bases and J by 0 bases, with 22 bases between them. Per the germline V gene, CDR1 is LGHDT and CDR2 is YNNKEL (reference sequence). The CDR3 is made up of 19 amino acids. As DNA, the CDR3 is TGTGCCAGCAGCCCAAGCCACCCGATGGGGGGTCTAGCCAAAAACATTCAGTACTTC. Its translation is CASSPSHPMGGLAKNIQYF.

The rearrangement links TRBV4-1 to TRBJ1-1; no firm D call. This CDR3 is 13 amino acids long. Germline assignment: CDR1 MGHRA and CDR2 YSYEKL. V dropped 2 bases and J dropped 1 base, with 5 bases sitting between them. The CDR3 is CASSQPGNTEAFF. As DNA, the CDR3 is TGCGCCAGCAGCCAACCAGGGAACACTGAAGCTTTCTTT.

V gene TRBV19 combines with J gene TRBJ2-7, with 7 bases that match TRBD1. Germline CDR1 LNHDA, CDR2 SQIVND (reference sequence). The CDR3 loop spans 15 amino acids. V lost 1 base and J lost 5; bases outside the gene matches: 8. The CDR3 loop is CASSIVGRGRDEQYF. The CDR3 DNA is TGTGCCAGTAGTATAGTGGGAAGGGGGCGTGACGAGCAGTACTTC.

The rearrangement uses TRBV28 and TRBJ2-1, with 7 bases identical to TRBD2. The CDR3 runs to 15 residues. The junction had 8 bases not matched to a gene; V was cut back by 7 bases and J by 2 bases. The germline CDR1 and CDR2 sequences are MDHEN and SYDVKM. CDR3 sequence (DNA): TGTGCCAGCACTCCGGCGGGGACTACCTACAATGAGCAGTTCTTC. Its translation is CASTPAGTTYNEQFF. Filled out from reference TRBV28 and TRBJ2-1, the complete variable domain reads DVKVTQSSRYLVKRTGEKVFLECVQDMDHENMFWYRQDPGLGLRLIYFSYDVKMKEKGDIPEGYSVSREKKERFSLILESASTNQTSMYLCASTPAGTTYNEQFFGPGTRLTVL.

V is TRBV21-1 and J is TRBJ1-2; TRBD1 reflects the table's D call only, with no check against the DNA. TRBV21-1 is a pseudogene locus. This CDR3 contains 15 residues. The CDR3 sequence is CASSKAPVQMDGYTF. The CDR3 nucleotides are TGTGCCAGCAGCAAAGCTCCAGTACAGATGGATGGCTACACCTTC.

The V gene is TRBV5-4, the J gene TRBJ2-1, with TRBD2 matching over 12 bases. V was clipped by 4 bases and J by 5 bases; unmatched bases: 4. CDR3 length equals 15 residues. Germline loops: CDR1 SGHNT, CDR2 YYREEE (reference sequence). The DNA of the CDR3 is TGTGCCAGCAGCCAGACTAGCGGGAGACACAATGAGCAGTTCTTC. It specifies CASSQTSGRHNEQFF.

The V gene is TRBV6-2 or TRBV6-3, the J gene TRBJ2-7; 9 bases match TRBD1. Germline CDR1 is MNHEY and CDR2 is SVGEGT. V lost 5 bases to trimming and J lost 2 bases; unmatched junction nucleotides: 4. The CDR3 totals 14 residues. The CDR3 bases are TGTGCCAGCAGTGTCGGGACAGGGCCCTACGAGCAGTACTTC. Amino acid sequence: CASSVGTGPYEQYF.

The rearrangement uses TRBV5-1 and TRBJ2-7; D unresolved. Germline V CDR1 and CDR2: SGHRS, YFSETQ. V lost 0 bases and J lost 5, with 9 bases in between. The CDR3 is 13 amino acids. CDR3 amino acids: CASSLERGNEQYF. Written as DNA, the CDR3 is TGCGCCAGCAGCTTGGAGCGAGGAAACGAGCAGTACTTC.

This clone is deemed medium-sized. The sample carries other DNA sequences with the same CDR3. V and J are TRBV9 and TRBJ1-1; TRBD1 matches at 7 bases. Germline V gene data show CDR1 as SGDLS and CDR2 as YYNGEE. This CDR3 is 15 amino acids long. With 0 bases clipped from V and 2 bases from J, the junction kept 4 bases outside the gene matches. CDR3: CASSVEGAENTEAFF. The CDR3 DNA reads as TGTGCCAGCAGCGTAGAGGGGGCCGAAAACACTGAAGCTTTCTTT.

The chain combines TRBV2 with TRBJ2-7, with D unclear. Germline CDR1 and CDR2: SNHLY and FYNNEI. The CDR3 is 14 amino acids. Trimming left V 9 bases short and J 1 base short, with 16 bases between. The DNA of the CDR3 is TGTGCCAGTAAGCCCTCCCGGGTATCCTACGAGCAGTACTTC. It codes for CASKPSRVSYEQYF.

This sequence joins TRBV28 and TRBJ2-1; tentative D call: TRBD2 (5 bases). Germline values: CDR1 MDHEN, CDR2 SYDVKM. V lost 7 bases and J 6 bases, leaving 13 bases between the germline ends. This CDR3 is 13 amino acids long. The CDR3 protein is CASIPFEGNEQFF. Written as DNA, the CDR3 is TGTGCCAGCATCCCCTTCGAGGGCAATGAGCAGTTCTTC.

This clone was seen a few times. The V gene is TRBV19, the J gene TRBJ2-2; the D is unclear. There are 15 residues in the CDR3. CDR1 is LNHDA, CDR2 SQIVND, per germline (reference sequence). The V end was cut by 4 bases, the J end by 1 base, with 10 bases between. CDR3 DNA: TGTGCCAGTAGTAGGTACCTAGAGAACACCGGGGAGCTGTTTTTT. It specifies CASSRYLENTGELFF.

This clone was detected only once. The chain is built from TRBV5-4 and TRBJ2-3, with 7 bases aligning to TRBD2. Trimming removed 4 bases from V and 7 bases from J; junction bases left unmatched: 6. Germline-derived CDR1 and CDR2 are SGHNT and YYREEE (reference sequence). This CDR3 is built from 13 residues. The CDR3 nucleotides read TGTGCCAGCAGCCCCCTGGGGGGGAATACGCAGTATTTT. It yields the protein CASSPLGGNTQYF.

As to this clone: The same CDR3 also results from other DNA sequences found in this sample. This chain links TRBV7-2 with TRBJ2-7, with 10 positions matching TRBD2. The CDR3 consists of 14 residues. The V gene end was trimmed by 2 bases and the J gene end by 2 bases; junction bases not matched to a gene: 0. CDR1 SGHTA and CDR2 FQGNSA come from the germline V gene. In DNA form, the CDR3 reads TGTGCCAGCAGCTTACTAGCGGGGGCCTACGAGCAGTACTTC. Translating gives CASSLLAGAYEQYF.

The chain links TRBV30 to TRBJ2-5, with D maybe TRBD2 (6 bases). CDR1 and CDR2 from the germline V gene are GTSNPN and SVGIG (reference sequence). The CDR3 length is 13 residues. The V end was cut by 5 bases, the J end by 2 bases, with 12 bases between. The CDR3 coding sequence is TGTGCCTGGGACGTTAGCGGACAAGAGACCCAGTACTTC. It yields the protein CAWDVSGQETQYF.

The gene calls are TRBV27 and TRBJ1-6; 7 nucleotides agree with TRBD1. Per germline, CDR1 MNHEY and CDR2 SMNVEV (reference sequence). With V trimmed by 2 bases and J by 7 bases, 8 bases remained unmatched. The CDR3 contains 16 residues. The CDR3, as DNA: TGTGCCAGCAGTTTAGGGGCCGACAGGGCCAATTCACCCCTCCACTTT. As protein: CASSLGADRANSPLHF.

This clone was recorded only once. The chain joins TRBV28 to TRBJ1-1, with TRBD1 identical over 7 bases. Trimming removed 3 bases from V and 1 base from J; junction bases left unmatched: 14. The germline gives CDR1 MDHEN, CDR2 SYDVKM. This CDR3 contains 18 residues. The CDR3 loop reads CASSLGLGPRGRNTEAFF. DNA for the CDR3: TGTGCCAGCAGTTTGGGCTTGGGGCCCAGGGGGAGGAACACTGAAGCTTTCTTT.

The chain links TRBV5-4 to TRBJ2-5; the match to TRBD2 covers 12 bases. The V gene's germline CDR1 is SGHNT and CDR2 YYREEE (reference sequence). CDR3 length: 15 amino acids. Trimming cost V 4 bases and J 5 bases; bases outside gene matches: 6. This chain's CDR3 is CASSTRTSGMETQYF. DNA of the CDR3: TGTGCCAGCAGCACTAGGACTAGCGGGATGGAGACCCAGTACTTC. Based on the CDR3 plus reference TRBV5-4 and TRBJ2-5, the full variable domain is ETGVTQSPTHLIKTRGQQVTLRCSSQSGHNTVSWYQQALGQGPQFIFQYYREEENGRGNFPPRFSGLQFPNYSSELNVNALELDDSALYLCASSTRTSGMETQYFGPGTRLLVL.

The V gene is TRBV7-9, the J gene TRBJ2-7; weak D call: TRBD2 (5 bases). This CDR3 spans 14 amino acids. Germline lookup yields CDR1 SEHNR and CDR2 FQNEAQ (reference sequence). V lost 5 bases and J lost 4, with 15 bases in between. The CDR3 nucleotides are TGTGCCAGCAGCCCATTCGGACTCAGTTACGAGCAGTACTTC. This codes for CASSPFGLSYEQYF.

CDR3 residues: CASSLTDSLGNTIYF. The CDR3 DNA sequence: TGTGCCAGCTCCCTCACTGACAGCCTTGGAAACACCATATATTTT. The V and J genes are TRBV2 and TRBJ1-3, with D maybe TRBD1 (5 bases). Trimming took 8 bases from V and 3 from J, leaving 17 bases between them. This CDR3 is 15 amino acids long. Germline assignment: CDR1 SNHLY and CDR2 FYNNEI.

CDR3 residues: CASSPLGQGNTEAFF. CDR3 bases: TGCGCCAGCAGCCCCCTCGGACAGGGGAACACTGAAGCTTTCTTT. V gene TRBV5-1 combines with J gene TRBJ1-1; TRBD1 agrees at 8 bases. The V gene's germline CDR1 is SGHRS and CDR2 YFSETQ. Trimming at V came to 4 bases and at J to 1 base, leaving 6 bases not matched to a gene. The CDR3 length is 15 residues. Full variable domain (missing parts from reference TRBV5-1 and TRBJ1-1): KAGVTQTPRYLIKTRGQQVTLSCSPISGHRSVSWYQQTPGQGLQFLFEYFSETQRNKGNFPGRFSGRQFSNSRSEMNVSTLELGDSALYLCASSPLGQGNTEAFFGQGTRLTVV.

The chain has TRBV7-2 and TRBJ2-1; TRBD2 agrees at 8 bases. From germline, CDR1 is SGHTA and CDR2 FQGNSA. The V and J ends lost 3 bases and 9 bases, in that order; junction bases with no gene match: 10. The CDR3 is 15 residues long. CDR3 DNA sequence: TGTGCCAGCAGCTTTGTAGGAGCGGGAGATAGTGAGCAGTTCTTC. As protein: CASSFVGAGDSEQFF.

This chain joins TRBV27 and TRBJ1-4, with TRBD1 identical over 8 bases. Trimming took 7 bases from V and 15 from J; bases not matched to a gene: 22. The germline V gene has CDR1 MNHEY and CDR2 SMNVEV (reference sequence). The CDR3 runs to 16 residues. The CDR3 sequence: CASTPREGTGLSWVFF. CDR3 coding DNA: TGTGCCAGCACTCCTCGAGAAGGGACAGGCTTGTCCTGGGTGTTTTTT.

This sequence joins TRBV7-8 and TRBJ2-7; TRBD2 matches 12 bases. This CDR3 is built from 16 residues. V was pared by 1 base and J by 7 bases, with 8 bases of the junction left unmatched. Germline lookup yields CDR1 SGHVS and CDR2 FQNEAQ. The chain's CDR3 is CASSLGPLAGGYEQYF. CDR3 in DNA: TGTGCCAGCAGCTTAGGGCCGCTAGCGGGAGGGTATGAGCAGTACTTC.

This clone came up a few times. CDR3 DNA: TGTGCCAGCAGCCTAAGGGAGGGAGATACGCAGTATTTT. Protein product: CASSLREGDTQYF. The chain joins TRBV7-3 to TRBJ2-3, with 7 bases fitting TRBD2. Per the germline V gene, CDR1 is SGHTA and CDR2 is FQGTGA. The CDR3 covers 13 residues. J gave up 5 bases and V 5 bases, and 4 bases lay outside the gene matches.

In this sample, this clone turned up once. This chain links TRBV6-5 with TRBJ1-2; D is unclear. Germline lookup yields CDR1 MNHEY and CDR2 SVGAGI. This CDR3 contains 13 residues. The V gene lost 2 bases and the J gene lost 2 bases, with 6 bases spanning the gap. The CDR3 loop reads CASSYEENYGYTF. The DNA for the CDR3 is TGTGCCAGCAGTTACGAGGAGAACTATGGCTACACCTTC.

This clone was detected a few times. The chain links TRBV12-1 to TRBJ2-5; the table's TRBD2 call for D was not verified on the DNA. TRBV12-1 is designated a pseudogene. CDR3 length: 18 residues. The CDR3, as DNA: TGTGCCAGCCTCTCGACTAGCGGGAGGGAAAGGGAACAAGAGACCCAGTACTTC. It codes for CASLSTSGREREQETQYF.